A single sample is the source of the 20 T cell receptor beta chains below, sequenced in a study of Ad26.COV2.S vaccination and SARS-CoV-2 variants. Treatment meaning: some 19 received Ad26.COV2.S at low or high dose, single or two shots; about 5 received placebo; per-sample allocation not given. Day 63 after the first vaccine or placebo injection was the time point for sampling. The protocol was immunoSEQ multiplex PCR, while the TCRdb copy is restricted to in-frame clones and leaves out a portion. The table records 200,000 to 300,000 clones, approximately 87% of them present only once. This specimen consisted of peripheral blood, obtained in a trial of Ad26.COV2.S vaccine versus placebo. These receptors originate from a person between 18 and 65 years old who received the Ad26.COV2.S COVID-19 vaccine or a placebo.

The rearrangement links TRBV11-3 to TRBJ2-1; 11 nucleotides agree with TRBD2. V shed 8 bases and J 9 bases; nucleotides not matched to a gene: 6. In germline, CDR1 is SGHNT, CDR2 YENEEA. CDR3 length: 13 amino acids. The CDR3 DNA sequence: TGTGCCAGCTCGGGGCTAGCGGGGGGTGAGCAGTTCTTC. Its protein product is CASSGLAGGEQFF.

CDR3: CASSLLVGTDTQYF. CDR3 DNA: TGTGCCAGCAGCCTCCTAGTGGGCACAGATACGCAGTATTTT. The chain links TRBV7-8 to TRBJ2-3; D gene uncertain. The CDR3 has 14 amino acids. The germline gives CDR1 SGHVS, CDR2 FQNEAQ. V lost 5 bases and J lost 1, with 10 bases in between.

This chain joins TRBV29-1 and TRBJ1-1, with a possible D match to TRBD1 (5 bases). V was trimmed by 4 bases and J by 6 bases, leaving 6 bases between them. There are 10 residues in the CDR3. Germline V gene sequence: CDR1 SQVTM, CDR2 ANQGSEA. DNA for the CDR3: TGCAGCGTTGGGGGGTCTGAAGCTTTCTTT. Encoded protein: CSVGGSEAFF. The whole variable domain, remainder taken from reference TRBV29-1 and TRBJ1-1, is SAVISQKPSRDICQRGTSLTIQCQVDSQVTMMFWYRQQPGQSLTLIATANQGSEATYESGFVIDKFPISRPNLTFSTLTVSNMSPEDSSIYLCSVGGSEAFFGQGTRLTVV.

The V gene is TRBV27, the J gene TRBJ2-1; D might be TRBD2 (6 bases). V was cut by 1 base and J by 5 bases, with 15 bases left in between. The CDR3 consists of 16 residues. The germline V gene encodes CDR1 MNHEY and CDR2 SMNVEV (reference sequence). The chain's CDR3 is CASSLWGGGVDNEQFF. The CDR3 nucleotides read TGTGCCAGCAGTTTATGGGGAGGAGGGGTGGACAATGAGCAGTTCTTC.

The chain recombines TRBV15 with TRBJ2-3; no reliable D call. This CDR3 has 13 amino acids. CDR1 and CDR2 from the germline V gene are LNHNV and YYDKDF (reference sequence). Deletions cut 0 bases from V and 5 bases from J, with 6 bases between. In DNA, the CDR3 is TGTGCCACCAGCAGAGATAGAAGAGATACGCAGTATTTT. This translates into CATSRDRRDTQYF.

The chain uses TRBV19 and TRBJ2-3; no clear D. The CDR3 length is 14 residues. Trimming shortened V by 3 bases and J by 2 bases, and 9 bases separated the two germline ends. Germline V gene lookup returns CDR1 LNHDA and CDR2 SQIVND (reference sequence). The CDR3 protein is CASSITGYTDTQYF. CDR3 bases: TGTGCCAGTAGTATTACCGGATACACAGATACGCAGTATTTT. The variable domain in full, completed from reference TRBV19 and TRBJ2-3, reads DGGITQSPKYLFRKEGQNVTLSCEQNLNHDAMYWYRQDPGQGLRLIYYSQIVNDFQKGDIAEGYSVSREKKESFPLTVTSAQKNPTAFYLCASSITGYTDTQYFGPGTRLTVL.

V and J are TRBV4-1 and TRBJ1-5; D ambiguous. V was shortened by 0 bases and J by 3 bases, with 3 bases between the two germline ends. The CDR3 length is 13 residues. The V gene's germline CDR1 is MGHRA and CDR2 YSYEKL. This CDR3 reads CASSQEDNQPQHF. CDR3 DNA: TGCGCCAGCAGCCAAGAGGACAATCAGCCCCAGCATTTT.

This chain connects TRBV6-5 to TRBJ2-7; D may be TRBD2 (7 bases). The CDR3 contains 14 residues. V lost 6 bases and J 1 base, leaving 13 bases between the germline ends. The germline gives CDR1 MNHEY, CDR2 SVGAGI. The CDR3 DNA reads as TGTGCCAGCAGCCTCAGGGGACTATCCTACGAGCAGTACTTC. It specifies CASSLRGLSYEQYF.

The V and J genes are TRBV6-2 or TRBV6-3 and TRBJ2-7; a weak D match, TRBD1 (5 bases). Germline values: CDR1 MNHEY, CDR2 SVGEGT. Trimming left V 6 bases short and J 1 base short, with 13 bases between. The CDR3 has 14 amino acids. The CDR3 DNA is TGTGCCAGCAGCAACTTCCCAGGGTCCTACGAGCAGTACTTC. Protein product: CASSNFPGSYEQYF.

The V and J genes are TRBV19 and TRBJ2-1; tentatively, D is TRBD2 (5 bases). The CDR3 covers 15 residues. In germline, CDR1 is LNHDA, CDR2 SQIVND (reference sequence). V lost 10 bases and J 4 bases, leaving 20 bases between the germline ends. The DNA of the CDR3 is TGTGCCACCCGGCAGTCGGGATCCGGGTACAATGAGCAGTTCTTC. Protein product: CATRQSGSGYNEQFF.

The chain has TRBV30 and TRBJ1-6, with D possibly matching TRBD1 (5 bases). Germline V gives CDR1 GTSNPN, CDR2 SVGIG (reference sequence). The V end lost 0 bases, the J end lost 4 bases, and 7 bases lay between the germline ends. The CDR3 sequence is 14 residues long. CDR3 DNA: TGTGCCTGGAGTGTGGACAAATATAATTCACCCCTCCACTTT. This sequence encodes CAWSVDKYNSPLHF.

The chain has TRBV19 and TRBJ2-3; TRBD1 matches at 7 bases. In germline, CDR1 is LNHDA, CDR2 SQIVND (reference sequence). The CDR3 runs to 16 residues. The trim removed 5 bases at V and 2 bases at J, leaving 10 bases unmatched. The CDR3 region is CASSALGGGLTDTQYF. In DNA form, the CDR3 reads TGTGCCAGTAGTGCACTAGGGGGCGGCCTCACAGATACGCAGTATTTT.

This sequence joins TRBV3-1 (or the pseudogene TRBV3-2) and TRBJ1-2; TRBD1 agrees at 7 bases. V lost 4 bases to trimming and J lost 6 bases; unmatched junction nucleotides: 5. This CDR3 is built from 13 residues. CDR1 is LGHDT and CDR2 is YNNKEL in the germline V gene (reference sequence). CDR3 sequence: CASSPGTGDGYTF. CDR3 coding DNA: TGTGCCAGCAGCCCCGGAACAGGGGATGGCTACACCTTC.

The chain joins TRBV5-6 to TRBJ1-6; the match to TRBD1 covers 9 bases. The V and J ends lost 2 bases and 1 base, in that order; junction bases with no gene match: 1. Germline CDR1 SGHDT, CDR2 YYEEEE. This CDR3 has 16 amino acids. The CDR3 here is CASSFGQGSYNSPLHF. CDR3 nucleotide sequence: TGTGCCAGCAGCTTCGGACAGGGGTCCTATAATTCACCCCTCCACTTT.

The chain combines TRBV4-1 with TRBJ2-7; no definite D call. Per germline, CDR1 MGHRA and CDR2 YSYEKL. CDR3 size: 15 residues. V lost 3 bases and J 6 bases, leaving 18 bases between the germline ends. Here the CDR3 reads CASSHAGAYESEQYF. The CDR3 DNA is TGCGCCAGCAGCCATGCCGGCGCGTATGAAAGCGAGCAGTACTTC.

This chain connects TRBV10-3 to TRBJ2-2, with D perhaps matching TRBD1 (7 bases). Germline CDR1 is ENHRY and CDR2 is SYGVKD. The CDR3 is 16 residues long. V lost 10 bases and J 1 base, leaving 19 bases between the germline ends. The CDR3 bases are TGTGCCACGGACCCGCAGGGGGGCTGGAACACCGGGGAGCTGTTTTTT. Protein: CATDPQGGWNTGELFF.

V and J are TRBV4-3 and TRBJ2-1; D uncertain. Trimming took 1 base from V and 10 from J, leaving 14 bases between them. CDR1 is LGHNA and CDR2 is YSLEER in the germline V gene. The CDR3 is 14 residues long. The DNA for the CDR3 is TGCGCCAGCAGCCAAGGAGCCGGAGCAGAAGAGCAGTTCTTC. Amino acid sequence: CASSQGAGAEEQFF.

This rearrangement joins TRBV4-1 to TRBJ2-3, with D unresolved. V was shortened by 1 base and J by 6 bases, with 14 bases between the two germline ends. This CDR3 is 15 amino acids long. The V gene's germline CDR1 is MGHRA and CDR2 YSYEKL. The CDR3 loop reads CASSQVGSFLDTQYF. In nucleotides, the CDR3 is TGCGCCAGCAGCCAAGTAGGCAGTTTTCTCGATACGCAGTATTTT.

The chain couples TRBV28 to TRBJ1-6, with D possibly TRBD1 on 5 matching bases. Looked up from germline, CDR1 is MDHEN and CDR2 is SYDVKM. The germline V and J ends were trimmed by 4 bases and 8 bases, with 18 bases remaining between them. This CDR3 comprises 16 residues. CDR3 protein: CASSSLRDGGYSPLHF. The CDR3 nucleotides read TGTGCCAGCAGTTCCCTCCGGGACGGGGGATATTCACCCCTCCACTTT.

V usage is TRBV5-1 and J usage is TRBJ2-2; weak D call: TRBD2 (5 bases). The CDR3 spans 14 residues. The V end lost 4 bases, the J end lost 1 base, and 8 bases lay between the germline ends. Germline CDR1 reads SGHRS; CDR2 reads YFSETQ. CDR3 nucleotides: TGCGCCAGCAGCCTGGACTGGAACACCGGGGAGCTGTTTTTT. It yields the protein CASSLDWNTGELFF.